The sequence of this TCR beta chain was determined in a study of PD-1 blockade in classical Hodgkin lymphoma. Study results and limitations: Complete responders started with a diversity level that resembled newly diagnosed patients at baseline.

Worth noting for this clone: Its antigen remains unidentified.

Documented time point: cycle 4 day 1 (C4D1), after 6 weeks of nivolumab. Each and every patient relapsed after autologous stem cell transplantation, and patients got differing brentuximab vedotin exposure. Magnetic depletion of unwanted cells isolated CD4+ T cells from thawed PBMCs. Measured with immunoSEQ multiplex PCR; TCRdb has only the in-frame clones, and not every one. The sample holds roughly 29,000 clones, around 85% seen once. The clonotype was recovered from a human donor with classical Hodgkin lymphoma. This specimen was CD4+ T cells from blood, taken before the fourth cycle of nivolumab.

This CDR3 reads CASSDRTSNGYTF. The DNA for the CDR3 is TGTGCCAGCTCAGACAGAACATCAAATGGCTACACCTTC. The chain employs TRBV18 and TRBJ1-2; TRBD1 might be the D (5 bases). CDR3 size: 13 residues. The germline gives CDR1 KGHSH, CDR2 LQKENI. The V gene lost 5 bases and the J gene lost 6 bases, with 13 bases spanning the gap.